Below are 15 T cell receptor beta chains sequenced from a single sample in a study of blood T cell repertoires in COVID-19. Clones were read by immunoSEQ multiplex PCR, and TCRdb kept only the in-frame ones, dropping some. The sample holds about 170,000 clones, around nine tenths seen once. What was sequenced was peripheral blood. The receptors derive from a man between 65 and 79 years old with acute or convalescent COVID-19.

The chain couples TRBV2 to TRBJ2-7; D uncertain. The V gene's germline CDR1 is SNHLY and CDR2 FYNNEI. Trimming removed 3 bases from V and 5 bases from J, with 5 bases in between. The length of the CDR3 is 11 residues. The CDR3 sequence is CASSELDEQYF. The CDR3 DNA reads TGTGCCAGCAGTGAGTTAGACGAGCAGTACTTC. Drawing the rest from reference TRBV2 and TRBJ2-7, the complete variable domain is EPEVTQTPSHQVTQMGQEVILRCVPISNHLYFYWYRQILGQKVEFLVSFYNNEISEKSEIFDDQFSVERPDGSNFTLKIRSTKLEDSAMYFCASSELDEQYFGPGTRLTVT.

The chain employs TRBV28 and TRBJ1-5; 7 nucleotides line up with TRBD1. With 4 bases clipped from V and 4 bases from J, the junction kept 13 bases outside the gene matches. The CDR3 covers 17 residues. The germline gives CDR1 MDHEN, CDR2 SYDVKM. CDR3 DNA sequence: TGTGCCAGCAGTTCACGGACAGGTCCAACCGGGAATCAGCCCCAGCATTTT. Amino acid sequence: CASSSRTGPTGNQPQHF. Together with reference TRBV28 and TRBJ1-5, the CDR3 gives the full variable domain: DVKVTQSSRYLVKRTGEKVFLECVQDMDHENMFWYRQDPGLGLRLIYFSYDVKMKEKGDIPEGYSVSREKKERFSLILESASTNQTSMYLCASSSRTGPTGNQPQHFGDGTRLSIL.

In this sample, this clone turned up once. The rearrangement uses TRBV30 and TRBJ2-3, with D perhaps matching TRBD2 (7 bases). Trimming removed 1 base at V and 3 bases at J, with 14 bases between. The CDR3 extends over 15 amino acids. Germline V lookup: CDR1 GTSNPN, CDR2 SVGIG (reference sequence). CDR3 in amino acids: CAWSGLRGGTDTQYF. In nucleotides, the CDR3 is TGTGCCTGGAGTGGGCTTAGGGGGGGGACAGATACGCAGTATTTT.

This chain links TRBV7-2 with TRBJ2-1; 9 positions agree with TRBD1. The CDR3 length is 15 residues. Looked up from germline, CDR1 is SGHTA and CDR2 is FQGNSA. With V trimmed by 6 bases and J by 0 bases, 3 bases remained unmatched. The CDR3 sequence is CASSWDRDSYNEQFF. The CDR3 DNA follows: TGTGCCAGCAGTTGGGACAGGGACTCCTACAATGAGCAGTTCTTC.

This CDR3 is CATSRDAKGDTEAFF. DNA of the CDR3: TGTGCCACCAGCAGAGATGCCAAAGGGGACACTGAAGCTTTCTTT. The chain combines TRBV15 with TRBJ1-1, with D possibly TRBD1 on 5 matching bases. The CDR3 contains 15 residues. Trimming removed 0 bases from V and 3 bases from J, with 11 bases in between. The germline V gene encodes CDR1 LNHNV and CDR2 YYDKDF (reference sequence). Drawing the rest from reference TRBV15 and TRBJ1-1, the complete variable domain is DAMVIQNPRYQVTQFGKPVTLSCSQTLNHNVMYWYQQKSSQAPKLLFHYYDKDFNNEADTPDNFQSRRPNTSFCFLDIRSPGLGDTAMYLCATSRDAKGDTEAFFGQGTRLTVV.

V gene TRBV7-3 combines with J gene TRBJ2-3; D is possibly TRBD1 (6 bases). There are 16 residues in the CDR3. V was trimmed by 5 bases and J by 6 bases, leaving 21 bases between them. Germline V CDR1 and CDR2: SGHTA, FQGTGA. For the CDR3, the DNA is TGTGCCAGCAGCCTCAGGGGAAGGGCCGATGAGGATACGCAGTATTTT. This codes for CASSLRGRADEDTQYF.

This chain connects TRBV7-9 to TRBJ1-5; 9 bases map to TRBD1. The CDR3 sequence is 16 residues long. Per the germline V gene, CDR1 is SEHNR and CDR2 is FQNEAQ (reference sequence). With V trimmed by 4 bases and J by 1 base, 5 bases remained unmatched. CDR3 sequence: CASSSIGTGSNQPQHF. In DNA form, the CDR3 reads TGTGCCAGCAGCTCAATTGGGACAGGGAGCAATCAGCCCCAGCATTTT.

V and J are TRBV3-1 (or the pseudogene TRBV3-2) and TRBJ1-6, with D uncertain. CDR3 size: 13 residues. CDR1 is LGHDT, CDR2 YNNKEL, per germline (reference sequence). The V end lost 2 bases, the J end lost 7 bases, and 6 bases lay between the germline ends. CDR3 amino acids: CASSQSYNSPLHF. CDR3 DNA: TGTGCCAGCAGCCAAAGCTACAATTCACCCCTCCACTTT.

The chain uses TRBV5-1 and TRBJ1-1; 7 bases fit TRBD1. The CDR3 runs 15 residues. The germline CDR1 and CDR2 sequences are SGHRS and YFSETQ. With 4 bases clipped from V and 4 bases from J, the junction kept 10 bases outside the gene matches. CDR3: CASSEKAGGGTEAFF. In nucleotides, the CDR3 is TGCGCCAGCAGCGAGAAGGCAGGGGGTGGCACTGAAGCTTTCTTT.

The chain links TRBV19 to TRBJ2-1, with D perhaps TRBD1 (5 bases). The germline V and J ends were trimmed by 5 bases and 9 bases, with 11 bases remaining between them. Germline CDR1 reads LNHDA; CDR2 reads SQIVND (reference sequence). The CDR3 is 12 amino acids. Here the CDR3 DNA reads TGTGCCAGTAGTCCCTGGGGCGCTGAGCAGTTCTTC. It translates to CASSPWGAEQFF.

The chain recombines TRBV5-1 with TRBJ1-2, with D possibly TRBD1 on 5 matching bases. The V end was cut by 5 bases, the J end by 2 bases, with 16 bases between. Per the germline V gene, CDR1 is SGHRS and CDR2 is YFSETQ. CDR3 size: 15 residues. CDR3 in DNA: TGCGCCAGCAGTTTCGACAGCAACCTAAACTATGGCTACACCTTC. It codes for CASSFDSNLNYGYTF.

This clone has just one count. J is TRBJ1-4 and V is TRBV5-5; 7 bases fit TRBD1. This CDR3 is 14 amino acids long. J lost 6 bases, V lost 6 bases, and 8 bases had no gene match. CDR1 and CDR2 from the germline V gene are SGHKS and YYEKEE (reference sequence). Written as DNA, the CDR3 is TGTGCCAGCATCAAGGGGGCCAGGGATGAAAAACTGTTTTTT. Its translation is CASIKGARDEKLFF.

The J gene is TRBJ2-7, the V gene TRBV4-1; tentative D call: TRBD1 (6 bases). This CDR3 region has 14 residues. The germline V gene encodes CDR1 MGHRA and CDR2 YSYEKL. Trimming removed 5 bases from V and 1 base from J, with 12 bases in between. CDR3 DNA sequence: TGCGCCAGCAGCTTCCGGGACACGTCCTACGAGCAGTACTTC. This gives the protein CASSFRDTSYEQYF.

The chain is built from TRBV11-2 and TRBJ2-7, with 7 bases aligning to TRBD1. The V gene's germline CDR1 is SGHAT and CDR2 FQNNGV. V gave up 7 bases and J gave up 2 bases; unmatched junction bases: 11. CDR3 length equals 15 residues. The CDR3 bases are TGTGCCAGCACCCAGGGACAGTCTACCACCTACGAGCAGTACTTC. Its protein is CASTQGQSTTYEQYF.

The V gene is TRBV7-2, the J gene TRBJ2-2; D is uncertain. V shed 5 bases and J shed 4 bases, with 11 bases lying between them. Germline lookup yields CDR1 SGHTA and CDR2 FQGNSA. The CDR3 has 14 amino acids. The CDR3 DNA follows: TGTGCCAGCAGCCCCCGAGCGCTCACCGGGGAGCTGTTTTTT. It translates to CASSPRALTGELFF.